The 4 T cell receptor beta chains reported below all come from one sample, sequenced in a study of cytomegalovirus exposure and HLA in healthy donors. Researchers ran the PCR with 60 Vbeta and 13 Jbeta primers. Generated by immunoSEQ multiplex PCR, the TCRdb table keeps only in-frame clones and is missing some. There are 95,000 to 110,000 clones in the sample, with about 3% held by the top ten. The sequenced sample was PBMCs. These receptor sequences come from a middle-aged man in good health and CMV-seronegative.

The chain is built from TRBV4-2 and TRBJ1-6; 8 bases line up with TRBD1. The ends lost 4 bases at V and 9 bases at J; junction bases unmatched: 20. CDR3 size: 19 residues. Germline V gene lookup returns CDR1 LGHNA and CDR2 YNFKEQ. The CDR3 reads CASSLESRDRWSIGSPLHF. The CDR3 nucleotides read TGTGCCAGCAGCCTAGAGAGCCGGGACAGGTGGAGTATTGGTTCACCCCTCCACTTT.

The chain joins TRBV19 to TRBJ1-1; no definite D call. The germline V gene has CDR1 LNHDA and CDR2 SQIVND (reference sequence). The length of the CDR3 is 17 residues. With 2 bases removed from V and 5 bases from J, the gap between germline ends came to 21 bases. CDR3 DNA sequence: TGTGCCAGTAGTATATCTCCTCCTAAACATGAACAGACTGAAGCTTTCTTT. Protein: CASSISPPKHEQTEAFF.

The chain is built from TRBV7-8 and TRBJ1-5, with D possibly being TRBD1 (5 bases). The V gene's germline CDR1 is SGHVS and CDR2 FQNEAQ. Trimming pared 4 bases from V and 4 bases from J, leaving 8 bases between. The CDR3 loop spans 13 amino acids. CDR3 in DNA: TGTGCCAGCAGCTCAAGACAGAATCAGCCCCAGCATTTT. It codes for CASSSRQNQPQHF.

V usage is TRBV5-1 and J usage is TRBJ2-1; D is uncertain. Germline assignment: CDR1 SGHRS and CDR2 YFSETQ. CDR3 length: 13 residues. The V and J ends lost 4 bases and 2 bases respectively, with 7 bases between them. CDR3 residues: CASSVDTYNEQFF. In nucleotides, the CDR3 is TGCGCCAGCAGCGTAGACACCTACAATGAGCAGTTCTTC.